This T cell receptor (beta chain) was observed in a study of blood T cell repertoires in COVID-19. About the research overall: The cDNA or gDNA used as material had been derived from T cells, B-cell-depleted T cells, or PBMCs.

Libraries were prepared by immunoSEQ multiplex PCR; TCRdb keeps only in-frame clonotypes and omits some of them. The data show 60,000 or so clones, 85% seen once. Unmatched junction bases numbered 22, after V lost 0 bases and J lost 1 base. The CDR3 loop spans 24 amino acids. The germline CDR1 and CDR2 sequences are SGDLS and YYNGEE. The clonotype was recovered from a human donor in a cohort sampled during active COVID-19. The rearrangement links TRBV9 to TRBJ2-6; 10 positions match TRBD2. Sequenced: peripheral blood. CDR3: CASSVALASPTLWGLASGANVLTF. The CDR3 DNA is TGTGCCAGCAGCGTAGCTTTGGCTAGTCCAACATTGTGGGGACTAGCGTCTGGGGCCAACGTCCTGACTTTC.